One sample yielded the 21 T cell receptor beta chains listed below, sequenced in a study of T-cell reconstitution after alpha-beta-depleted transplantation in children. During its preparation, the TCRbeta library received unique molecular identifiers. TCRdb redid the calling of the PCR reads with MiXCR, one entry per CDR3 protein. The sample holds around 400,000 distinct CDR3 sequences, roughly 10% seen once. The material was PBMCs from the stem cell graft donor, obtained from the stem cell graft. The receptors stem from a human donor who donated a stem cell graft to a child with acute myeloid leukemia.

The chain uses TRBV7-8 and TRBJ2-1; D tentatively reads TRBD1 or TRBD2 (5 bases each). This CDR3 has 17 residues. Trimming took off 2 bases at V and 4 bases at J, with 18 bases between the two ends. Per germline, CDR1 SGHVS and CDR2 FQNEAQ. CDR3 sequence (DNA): TGTGCCAGCAGCTTAACTCGCCGCCGGGACGGTTACAATGAGCAGTTCTTC. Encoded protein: CASSLTRRRDGYNEQFF.

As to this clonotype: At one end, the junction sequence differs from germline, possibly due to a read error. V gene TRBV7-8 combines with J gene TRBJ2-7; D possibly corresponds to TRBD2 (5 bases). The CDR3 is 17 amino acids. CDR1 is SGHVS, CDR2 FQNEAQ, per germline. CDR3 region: CASTLRWRVGNGYEQYF. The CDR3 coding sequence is TGTGCCAGCACCTTACGGTGGCGGGTTGGTAATGGTTACGAGCAGTACTTC.

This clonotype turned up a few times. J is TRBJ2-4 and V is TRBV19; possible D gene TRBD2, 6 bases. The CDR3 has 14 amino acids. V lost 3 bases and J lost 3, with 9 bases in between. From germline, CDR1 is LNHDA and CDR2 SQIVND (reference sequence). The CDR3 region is CASSIWEDKNIQYF. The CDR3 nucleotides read TGTGCCAGTAGTATTTGGGAGGACAAAAACATTCAGTACTTC. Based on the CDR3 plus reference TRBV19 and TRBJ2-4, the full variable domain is DGGITQSPKYLFRKEGQNVTLSCEQNLNHDAMYWYRQDPGQGLRLIYYSQIVNDFQKGDIAEGYSVSREKKESFPLTVTSAQKNPTAFYLCASSIWEDKNIQYFGAGTRLSVL.

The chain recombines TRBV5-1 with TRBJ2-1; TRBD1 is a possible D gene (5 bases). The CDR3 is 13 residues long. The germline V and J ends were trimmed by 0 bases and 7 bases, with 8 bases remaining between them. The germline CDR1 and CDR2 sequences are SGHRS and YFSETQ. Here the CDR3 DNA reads TGCGCCAGCAGCTTGGGACAGAGGAATGAGCAGTTCTTC. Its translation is CASSLGQRNEQFF.

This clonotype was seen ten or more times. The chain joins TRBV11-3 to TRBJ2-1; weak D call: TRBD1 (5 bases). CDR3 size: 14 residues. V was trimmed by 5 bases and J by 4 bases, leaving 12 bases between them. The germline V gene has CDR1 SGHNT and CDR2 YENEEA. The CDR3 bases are TGTGCCAGCAGCAAGACAGATGGGTACAATGAGCAGTTCTTC. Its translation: CASSKTDGYNEQFF.

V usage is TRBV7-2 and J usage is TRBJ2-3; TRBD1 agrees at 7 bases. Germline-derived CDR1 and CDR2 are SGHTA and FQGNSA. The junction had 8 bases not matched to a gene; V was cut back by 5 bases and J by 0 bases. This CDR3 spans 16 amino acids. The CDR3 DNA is TGTGCCAGCAGCCACAGGGACAGTCCTAGCACAGATACGCAGTATTTT. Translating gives CASSHRDSPSTDTQYF.

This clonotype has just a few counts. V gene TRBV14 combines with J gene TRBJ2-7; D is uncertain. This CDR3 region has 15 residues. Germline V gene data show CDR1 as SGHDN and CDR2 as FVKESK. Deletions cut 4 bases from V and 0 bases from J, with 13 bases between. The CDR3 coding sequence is TGTGCCAGCAGCCTCCCAGGCCCCGTCTCCTACGAGCAGTACGTC. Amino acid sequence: CASSLPGPVSYEQYV.

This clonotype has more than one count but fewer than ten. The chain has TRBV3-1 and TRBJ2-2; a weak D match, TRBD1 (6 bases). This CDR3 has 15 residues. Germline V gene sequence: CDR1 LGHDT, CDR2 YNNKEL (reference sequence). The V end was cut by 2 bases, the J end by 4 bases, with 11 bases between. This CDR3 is CASSQTSGVTGELFF. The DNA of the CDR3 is TGTGCCAGCAGCCAAACGTCAGGGGTCACCGGGGAGCTGTTTTTT.

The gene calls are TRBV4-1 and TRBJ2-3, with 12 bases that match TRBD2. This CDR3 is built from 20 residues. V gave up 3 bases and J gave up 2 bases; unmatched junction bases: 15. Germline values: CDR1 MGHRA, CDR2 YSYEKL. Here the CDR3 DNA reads TGCGCCAGCAGCCACCCTAGGGGGACGACTAGCGGGAGTCTCACAGATACGCAGTATTTT. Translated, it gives CASSHPRGTTSGSLTDTQYF.

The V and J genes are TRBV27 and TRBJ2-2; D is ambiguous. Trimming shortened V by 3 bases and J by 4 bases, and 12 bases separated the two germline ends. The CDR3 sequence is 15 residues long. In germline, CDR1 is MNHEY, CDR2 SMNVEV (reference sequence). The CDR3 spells CASSLDQIPTGELFF. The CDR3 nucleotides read TGTGCCAGCAGTTTGGATCAGATACCCACCGGGGAGCTGTTTTTT.

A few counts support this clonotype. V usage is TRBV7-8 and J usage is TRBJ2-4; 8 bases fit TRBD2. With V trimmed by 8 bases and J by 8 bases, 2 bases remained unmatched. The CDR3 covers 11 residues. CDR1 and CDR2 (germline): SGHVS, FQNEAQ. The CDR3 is CASGREDIQYF. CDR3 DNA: TGTGCCAGCGGGCGGGAGGACATTCAGTACTTC.

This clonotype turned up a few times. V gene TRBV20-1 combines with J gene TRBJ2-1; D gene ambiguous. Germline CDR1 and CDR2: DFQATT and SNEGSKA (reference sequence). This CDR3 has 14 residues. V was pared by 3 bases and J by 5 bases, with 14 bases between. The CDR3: CSARYTMGNNEQFF. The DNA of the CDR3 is TGCAGTGCTAGGTACACGATGGGGAACAATGAGCAGTTCTTC.

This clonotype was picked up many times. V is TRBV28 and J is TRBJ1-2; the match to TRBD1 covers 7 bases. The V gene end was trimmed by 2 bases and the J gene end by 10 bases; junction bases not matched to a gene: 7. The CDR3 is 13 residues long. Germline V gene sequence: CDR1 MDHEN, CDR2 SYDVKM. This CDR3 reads CASSLGRQGTYTF. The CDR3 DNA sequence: TGTGCCAGCAGTTTAGGCAGACAGGGCACCTACACCTTC.

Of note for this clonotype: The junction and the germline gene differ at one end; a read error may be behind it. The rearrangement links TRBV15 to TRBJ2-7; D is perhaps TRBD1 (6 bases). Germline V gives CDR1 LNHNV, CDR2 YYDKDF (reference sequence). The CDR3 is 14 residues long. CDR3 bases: TGTGCCACCAGCACCCCGGGACACGGCTACGGGCAGTACTTC. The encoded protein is CATSTPGHGYGQYF.

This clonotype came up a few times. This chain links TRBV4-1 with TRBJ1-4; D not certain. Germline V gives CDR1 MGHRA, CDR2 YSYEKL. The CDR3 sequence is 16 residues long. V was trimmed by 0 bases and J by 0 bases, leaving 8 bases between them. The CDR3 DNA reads TGCGCCAGCAGCCAAGAGACCGTTGCAACTAATGAAAAACTGTTTTTT. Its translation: CASSQETVATNEKLFF.

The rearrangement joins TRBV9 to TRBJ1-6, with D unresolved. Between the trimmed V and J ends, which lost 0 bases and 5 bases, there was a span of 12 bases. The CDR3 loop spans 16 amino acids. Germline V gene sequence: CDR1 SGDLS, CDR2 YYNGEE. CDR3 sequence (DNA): TGTGCCAGCAGCGTAGGGGCGGACTTTAATAATTCACCCCTCCACTTT. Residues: CASSVGADFNNSPLHF.

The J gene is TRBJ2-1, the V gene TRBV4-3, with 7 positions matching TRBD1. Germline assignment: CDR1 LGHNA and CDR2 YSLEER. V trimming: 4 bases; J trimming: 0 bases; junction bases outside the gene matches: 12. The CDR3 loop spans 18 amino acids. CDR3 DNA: TGCGCCAGCAGCCCATCGTTAGGGGGCCCCAGCTCCTACAATGAGCAGTTCTTC. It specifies CASSPSLGGPSSYNEQFF.

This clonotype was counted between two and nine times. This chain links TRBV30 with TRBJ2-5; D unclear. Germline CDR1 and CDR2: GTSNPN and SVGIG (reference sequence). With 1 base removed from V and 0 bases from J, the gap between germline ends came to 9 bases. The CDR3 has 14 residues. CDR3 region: CAWSGSSHQETQYF. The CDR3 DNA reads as TGTGCCTGGAGTGGGTCCAGCCACCAAGAGACCCAGTACTTC.

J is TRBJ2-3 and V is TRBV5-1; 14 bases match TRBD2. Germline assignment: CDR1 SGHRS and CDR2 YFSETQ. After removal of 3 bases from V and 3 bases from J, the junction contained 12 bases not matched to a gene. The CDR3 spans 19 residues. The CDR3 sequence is CASSWSGLAGGYTTDTQYF. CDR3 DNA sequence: TGCGCCAGCAGCTGGTCCGGACTAGCGGGGGGTTACACAACAGATACGCAGTATTTT.

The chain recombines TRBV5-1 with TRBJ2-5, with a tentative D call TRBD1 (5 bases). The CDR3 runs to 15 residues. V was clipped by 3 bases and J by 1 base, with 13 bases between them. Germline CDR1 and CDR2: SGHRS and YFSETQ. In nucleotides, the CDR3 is TGCGCCAGCAGCTGGGGCTATTCGGGCCAAGAGACCCAGTACTTC. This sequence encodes CASSWGYSGQETQYF. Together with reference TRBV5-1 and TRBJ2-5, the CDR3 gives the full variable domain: KAGVTQTPRYLIKTRGQQVTLSCSPISGHRSVSWYQQTPGQGLQFLFEYFSETQRNKGNFPGRFSGRQFSNSRSEMNVSTLELGDSALYLCASSWGYSGQETQYFGPGTRLLVL.

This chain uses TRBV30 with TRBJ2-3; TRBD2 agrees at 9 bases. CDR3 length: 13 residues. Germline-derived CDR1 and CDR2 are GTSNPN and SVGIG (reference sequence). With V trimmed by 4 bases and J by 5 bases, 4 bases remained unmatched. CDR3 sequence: CAWKPTSGDTQYF. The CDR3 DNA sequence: TGTGCCTGGAAGCCGACTAGCGGAGATACGCAGTATTTT.